This entry concerns a single T cell receptor beta chain. There is no known antigen for this receptor. The record has no base qualities; no much larger clone is one base away. V has 5 bases trimmed and J has 6 bases trimmed; junction bases matching no gene number 10. Counted from cysteine to phenylalanine, this CDR3 has 16 amino acids. Here the CDR3 DNA is all that survives: 48 bases in frame from base 1. These data are taken from a study of patients and donors after allogeneic stem cell transplantation (dated by TCRdb to about 2020). Libraries were built with RT-PCR. Instrument on record: NextSeq 550. Through fastp at Q25 and MiXCR, TCRdb rebuilt clones from the public reads, retaining in-frame beta chains. Entries that share a CDR3 protein sequence are merged under the most common genes and DNA. The sample table contains hundreds of thousands of distinct CDR3 sequences; only one count was recorded for 15% to 20% of them. Of the sample, 7.2% is held by the ten largest clones.

The sequenced sample consisted of blood, either unsorted or a sorted T cell fraction (not recorded which). The chain joins TRBV12-3 or TRBV12-4 to TRBJ2-2, and 9 bases in between align with TRBD2. The TCR comes from a human donor who was either an allogeneic HSCT recipient or a stem cell or donor lymphocyte infusion donor (not recorded which). It is not recorded whose cells these are; they may come from a transplant donor. The CDR3 has the sequence CASSGRRGRAAGELFF. The bases are TGTGCCAGCAGTGGGAGGCGCGGGAGGGCCGCCGGGGAGCTGTTTTTT.